A selection of T cell receptor beta chains follows, all from one sample in a study of T cell responses to AZD1222 COVID-19 vaccine. Sequencing was performed with immunoSEQ multiplex PCR; in TCRdb, only in-frame clones are kept and a portion is missing. Of some 180,000 clones in the sample, around nine tenths were seen once. The material was peripheral blood, obtained 28 days after the second AZD1222 dose. The origin of the receptors is an adult who received the AZD1222 COVID-19 vaccine. CDR3s include the opening cysteine and the closing phenylalanine or tryptophan. The D gene is left open where the match is weak. Rows give clone size only sometimes, using once, few, many, or a class for an expanded clone.

cdr3_nt cdr3_aa j_call d_call clone_size v_call
TGTGCCATCAGCGAGTTCCGGACAGGATCGACCGGGGAGCTGTTTTTT CAISEFRTGSTGELFF TRBJ2-2 TRBD1 NA TRBV10-3
TGTGCCAGCTCACCACGGGTAGGGGTTGGTTACAATGAGCAGTTCTTC CASSPRVGVGYNEQFF TRBJ2-1 NA NA TRBV18
TGTGCCAGCAGCGTGGGACTAGCGGGGGTCACTAGCACAGATACGCAGTATTTT CASSVGLAGVTSTDTQYF TRBJ2-3 TRBD2 once TRBV9
TGTGCCAGCACTGGAAACACCATATATTTT CASTGNTIYF TRBJ1-3 NA NA TRBV27
TGTGCCAGCAGTTACTCGCTTTATCTGGTGAGCGGTGAAGCTTTCTTT CASSYSLYLVSGEAFF TRBJ1-1 NA NA TRBV6-5
TGTGCCAGCAGCTTTGGCCCCAATCAGCCCCAGCATTTT CASSFGPNQPQHF TRBJ1-5 NA NA TRBV7-2
TGTGCCAGCAGCTTAAGGCCCGGGACAGGGAACACTGAAGCTTTCTTT CASSLRPGTGNTEAFF TRBJ1-1 TRBD1 NA TRBV3-1/TRBV3-2
TGTGCCAGTTGCAGGGATCCCTACGAGCAGTACTTC CASCRDPYEQYF TRBJ2-7 NA NA TRBV28
TGTGCCAGCAGCTTATCACTAGCGGGGGACGGGGAGCTGTTTTTT CASSLSLAGDGELFF TRBJ2-2 TRBD2 NA TRBV7-3
TGTGCCAGCAGCCCCCCTTCGGGGGACACTGAAGCTTTCTTT CASSPPSGDTEAFF TRBJ1-1 NA NA TRBV7-9
TGTGCCTGGAGTGTTACGGCATCCGAGCAGTACTTC CAWSVTASEQYF TRBJ2-7 NA NA TRBV30
TGTGCCAGCAGCTTAATAGGGACACACCAAGAGACCCAGTACTTC CASSLIGTHQETQYF TRBJ2-5 NA NA TRBV7-9
TGTGCCAGTAGTATAGGGGACAGGGGATTCAATCAGCCCCAGCATTTT CASSIGDRGFNQPQHF TRBJ1-5 TRBD1 NA TRBV19
TGTGCCAGCAGCTTAGATCGGGCAGCCTATGGCTACACCTTC CASSLDRAAYGYTF TRBJ1-2 NA NA TRBV11-2
TGTGCCAGCAGCGAACGACTAGCGGGAGTAGGTGGGGCCAACGTCCTGACTTTC CASSERLAGVGGANVLTF TRBJ2-6 TRBD2 NA TRBV7-9
TGTGCCAGCAGCGCCCAGGCCACAGGGGAAGAAAAACTGTTTTTT CASSAQATGEEKLFF TRBJ1-4 TRBD1 once TRBV9
TGTGCCAGCAGTGCCACTAGCGGGGGGCGAGCAGATACGCAGTATTTT CASSATSGGRADTQYF TRBJ2-3 TRBD2 NA TRBV6-1
TGTGCCAGCAGTTTATATATTGGCAGGGCGTTAGGGGGGACCCAGTACTTC CASSLYIGRALGGTQYF TRBJ2-5 NA NA TRBV28
TGTGCCACCAGCAGAGAAAGCGGGGTCCACTACTTC CATSRESGVHYF TRBJ2-5 TRBD2 once TRBV15
TGTGCCACCAGTGATTCCGGGTATGAGCAGTTCTTC CATSDSGYEQFF TRBJ2-1 NA NA TRBV24-1
TGTGCCAGCAGCTTGAGTAGCGGGGGGGTCGAGACCCAGTACTTC CASSLSSGGVETQYF TRBJ2-5 TRBD2 once TRBV11-2
TGCAGCGTTTCCGGCGGAGGAGATTCACCCCTCCACTTT CSVSGGGDSPLHF TRBJ1-6 NA NA TRBV29-1
TGTGCCTGGAGTGAGGGACTAGCCTTTTCACGAGATACGCAGTATTTT CAWSEGLAFSRDTQYF TRBJ2-3 TRBD2 NA TRBV30
TGTGCCAGCAGCTCACAGGGGGCTCTTTCACCCCTCCACTTT CASSSQGALSPLHF TRBJ1-6 TRBD1 NA TRBV9
TGTGCCAGCAGTGAAGGGGGATATCAGCCCCAGCATTTT CASSEGGYQPQHF TRBJ1-5 NA NA TRBV2
TGTGCCAGCAGCCTCCGGGGACAGGGGATAGGAAACACCATATATTTT CASSLRGQGIGNTIYF TRBJ1-3 TRBD1 NA TRBV7-8
TGTGCCAGCAGCTTGGAGCCGGAAGAGACCCAGTACTTC CASSLEPEETQYF TRBJ2-5 NA NA TRBV5-4
TGCGCCAGCGGCTACGGGACTAGCGGTCACGAGCAGTACTTC CASGYGTSGHEQYF TRBJ2-7 TRBD2 NA TRBV5-1
TGTGCCAGCAGCCAAGATGGTGGACTCTATGGCTACACCTTC CASSQDGGLYGYTF TRBJ1-2 NA few TRBV3-1/TRBV3-2
TGTGCCAGTAGTATCTGGGGGTCCTACTCTGAAGCTTTCTTT CASSIWGSYSEAFF TRBJ1-1 NA NA TRBV19
TGTGCCAGTAGTACCAATGGGGTTCCTACGCAGTATTTT CASSTNGVPTQYF TRBJ2-3 NA NA TRBV19
TGTGCCAGCTGGATCTCCTACAATGAGCAGTTCTTC CASWISYNEQFF TRBJ2-1 NA NA TRBV11-3
TGTGCCATCAGTGAGTTGGGCACTTTAAGCTCTGGAAACACCATATATTTT CAISELGTLSSGNTIYF TRBJ1-3 NA NA TRBV10-3
TGTGCCAGCTCACCCAGGGGCGGCAATAGCAATCAGCCCCAGCATTTT CASSPRGGNSNQPQHF TRBJ1-5 NA NA TRBV18
TGTGCCAGCTCACCCTCGGGGTTCTGGGAGCCCCAGCATTTT CASSPSGFWEPQHF TRBJ1-5 NA few TRBV18
TGTGCCAGCAGCCAGGTCCCGACTGGAAGCTCCTACGAGCAGTACTTC CASSQVPTGSSYEQYF TRBJ2-7 NA NA TRBV4-2
TGTGCCAGCTCAAACCGAAAAGGCGAGCAGTACTTC CASSNRKGEQYF TRBJ2-7 NA NA TRBV18
TGTGCCAGCAGCGCTGGGACTAGCGGGATCTACGAGCAGTACTTC CASSAGTSGIYEQYF TRBJ2-7 TRBD2 NA TRBV9
TGTGCCTGGAGAACTAGCGGTTCCTACGAGCAGTACTTC CAWRTSGSYEQYF TRBJ2-7 TRBD2 NA TRBV30
TGTGCCAGCAGCCCCAGACAGGGTTGGAATGAGCAGTTCTTC CASSPRQGWNEQFF TRBJ2-1 TRBD1 NA TRBV7-9
TGTGCCATCTATGCAAGCAGCTATGGCTACACCTTC CAIYASSYGYTF TRBJ1-2 NA NA TRBV10-3
TGTGCCAGCAGTGAACCTACGGGGGCGCTGGGGGAGCAGTACTTC CASSEPTGALGEQYF TRBJ2-7 NA once TRBV2
TGCGCCAGCAGCTTGGAGTCGGGCAGGCTGGGAGATACGCAGTATTTT CASSLESGRLGDTQYF TRBJ2-3 NA NA TRBV5-1
TGTGCCAGCAGCCCCGCCCGGGGGTATGGCTACACCTTC CASSPARGYGYTF TRBJ1-2 NA NA TRBV7-2
TGTGCCTGGAGCTTGGGGTGGGACAGGGGGCGCACCGGGGAGCTGTTTTTT CAWSLGWDRGRTGELFF TRBJ2-2 TRBD1 NA TRBV30
TGTGCCTGGAGTACTGGGACAGCCGACGGAGCTTTCTTT CAWSTGTADGAFF TRBJ1-1 TRBD1 NA TRBV30
TGTGCCAGCAGCTTCGACAGGGATCAGCCCCAGCATTTT CASSFDRDQPQHF TRBJ1-5 TRBD1 NA TRBV7-3
TGTGCCAGCAGCTTCCTAGCGGGAGGTGTTGGCAAAAACATTCAGTACTTC CASSFLAGGVGKNIQYF TRBJ2-4 TRBD2 NA TRBV7-2
TGTGCCAGCAGCCCGTGGGAGGGTTCCTACGAGCAGTACTTC CASSPWEGSYEQYF TRBJ2-7 TRBD2 NA TRBV11-1
TGCGCCAGCAGCTTGGAAGGGGTACGCACTGAAGCTTTCTTT CASSLEGVRTEAFF TRBJ1-1 NA NA TRBV5-1
TGTGCCAGCAGCTTGGTCGGGGGGCTAGGCTATGGCTACACCTTC CASSLVGGLGYGYTF TRBJ1-2 NA NA TRBV5-6
TGTGCCAGCAGTTACTCAGGGGGTCCCGGGGAGCTGTTTTTT CASSYSGGPGELFF TRBJ2-2 NA NA TRBV6-5
TGTGCCATCAGTGTTGGGGGACTAGCGTCCGAGCAGTACTTC CAISVGGLASEQYF TRBJ2-7 TRBD2 NA TRBV10-3
TGTGCCAGCAGTTCCGGGACTAGCGGGAGCCAAAGGAACACCGGGGAGCTGTTTTTT CASSSGTSGSQRNTGELFF TRBJ2-2 TRBD2 NA TRBV2
TGTGCCAGCAGCGGGCGGAGAGGGCTCTACGAGCAGTACTTC CASSGRRGLYEQYF TRBJ2-7 NA NA TRBV6-5